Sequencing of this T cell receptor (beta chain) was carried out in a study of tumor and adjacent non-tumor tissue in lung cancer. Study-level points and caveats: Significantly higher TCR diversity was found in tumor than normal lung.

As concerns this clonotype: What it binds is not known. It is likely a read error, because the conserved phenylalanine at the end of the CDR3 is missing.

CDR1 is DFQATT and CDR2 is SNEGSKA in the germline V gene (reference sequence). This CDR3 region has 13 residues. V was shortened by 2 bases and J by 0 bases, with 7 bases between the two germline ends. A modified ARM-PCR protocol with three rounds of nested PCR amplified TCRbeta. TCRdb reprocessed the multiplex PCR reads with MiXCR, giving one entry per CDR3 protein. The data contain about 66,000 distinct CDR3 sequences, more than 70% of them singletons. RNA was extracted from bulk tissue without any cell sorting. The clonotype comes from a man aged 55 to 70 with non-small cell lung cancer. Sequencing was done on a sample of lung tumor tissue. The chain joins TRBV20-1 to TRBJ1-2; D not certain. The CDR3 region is CSARIRANYGYTS. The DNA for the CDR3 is TGCAGTGCTAGAATAAGGGCTAACTATGGCTACACCTCC.